This T cell receptor (beta chain) was documented in a study of beta chain features in type 1 diabetes. General study results and limits: Patients showed naive, central memory and Treg TCRB repertoires that appeared more similar than those of healthy donors. Resolution of whether HLA type affects TCRB rearrangement was not achieved here. TCRB CDR3 length was moderately but significantly reduced in all four CD4+ subsets of Type 1 diabetes patients.

In the case of this clone: Its antigen is not identified.

Sequenced material consisted of expressed TCRB transcripts (all of the isolated RNA was reverse transcribed). The method was immunoSEQ multiplex PCR; TCRdb's version includes in-frame clones alone and lacks a portion of them. The data hold about 150,000 clones, with 11% observed a single time. The CDR3 totals 13 residues. The germline V gene has CDR1 SGHTA and CDR2 FQGNSA. Trimming took off 4 bases at V and 6 bases at J, with 13 bases between the two ends. The sequenced sample was central memory CD4+ T cells from blood. The TCR comes from a man aged 18 to 29 in good health. The genes are TRBV7-2 and TRBJ2-7; D is possibly TRBD1 or TRBD2 (6 bases each). CDR3 DNA: TGTGCCAGCAGCTCGCAAGGGGGGTTCGAGCAGTACTTC. Translating it yields CASSSQGGFEQYF.